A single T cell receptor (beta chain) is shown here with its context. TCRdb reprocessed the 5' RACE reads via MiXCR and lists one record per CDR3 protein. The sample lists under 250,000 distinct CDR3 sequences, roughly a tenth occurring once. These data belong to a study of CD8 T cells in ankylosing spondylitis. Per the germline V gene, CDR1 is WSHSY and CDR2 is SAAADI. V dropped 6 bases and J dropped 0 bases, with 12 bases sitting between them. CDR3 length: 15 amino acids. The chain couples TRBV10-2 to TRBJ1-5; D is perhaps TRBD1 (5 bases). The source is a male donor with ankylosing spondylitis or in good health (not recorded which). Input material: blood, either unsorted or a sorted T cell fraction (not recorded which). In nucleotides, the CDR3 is TGCGCCAGCAGCCCTCGGAGGGGTAGCAATCAGCCCCAGCATTTT. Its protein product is CASSPRRGSNQPQHF.